The 19 T cell receptor beta chains listed next were all sequenced from one sample in a study of OX40 agonist ivuxolimab in advanced cancers. Libraries were prepared by immunoSEQ multiplex PCR; TCRdb keeps only in-frame clonotypes and omits some of them. This sample has 78,000 or so clones, with 88% found just once. The material was CD4+ or CD8+ T cells sorted from blood, obtained in a trial of the OX40 agonist ivuxolimab. The receptors stem from an adult with an advanced solid tumor such as melanoma, head and neck, liver or kidney cancer.

The V and J genes are TRBV10-3 and TRBJ1-6, with a possible D match to TRBD1 (5 bases). The CDR3 covers 14 residues. V was cut by 4 bases and J by 7 bases, with 11 bases left in between. Germline CDR1 is ENHRY and CDR2 is SYGVKD. CDR3 coding DNA: TGTGCCATCAGTGGACAGAGTACCAATTCACCCCTCCACTTT. It encodes CAISGQSTNSPLHF.

This sequence joins TRBV2 and TRBJ2-5; a possible D gene is TRBD2 (6 bases). The J call may be wrong; the DNA end is better matched by TRBJ2-7. CDR1 and CDR2 from the germline V gene are SNHLY and FYNNEI. This CDR3 comprises 15 residues. The CDR3 spells CASSDPAGNSYEQYF. The CDR3 coding sequence is TGTGCCAGCAGTGATCCGGCGGGAAACTCCTACGAGCAGTACTTC.

The chain has TRBV6-6 and TRBJ1-4; D perhaps matches TRBD1 (5 bases). The germline V gene has CDR1 MNHNY and CDR2 SVGAGI (reference sequence). The CDR3 runs to 15 residues. V was pared by 0 bases and J by 6 bases, with 11 bases between. CDR3 sequence: CASSYSGGAHEKLFF. CDR3 DNA sequence: TGTGCCAGCAGTTACTCGGGAGGGGCCCATGAAAAACTGTTTTTT.

The chain couples TRBV11-2 to TRBJ2-1, with 7 positions matching TRBD2. The J segment lost 2 bases and the V segment lost 2 bases, leaving 6 bases of the junction unmatched. This CDR3 has 16 amino acids. The germline gives CDR1 SGHAT, CDR2 FQNNGV. The CDR3 reads CASSLSVGTTYNEQFF. In DNA form, the CDR3 reads TGTGCCAGCAGCTTAAGTGTAGGGACTACCTACAATGAGCAGTTCTTC.

This chain joins TRBV27 and TRBJ1-6; TRBD1 is a possible D gene (5 bases). Germline lookup yields CDR1 MNHEY and CDR2 SMNVEV (reference sequence). V was cut by 7 bases and J by 8 bases, with 15 bases left in between. This CDR3 contains 14 residues. The CDR3 sequence: CASTKLRGDSPLHF. The DNA of the CDR3 is TGTGCCAGCACCAAACTACGGGGGGATTCACCCCTCCACTTT.

The chain couples TRBV6-1 to TRBJ2-3; tentative D call: TRBD2 (5 bases). CDR1 is MNHNS, CDR2 SASEGT, per germline. V gave up 7 bases and J gave up 2 bases, with 13 bases separating them. The CDR3 runs to 14 residues. CDR3 bases: TGTGCCAGCAAAAGGGAGCAGTTCACAGATACGCAGTATTTT. Protein: CASKREQFTDTQYF.

The rearrangement joins TRBV29-1 to TRBJ2-1, with TRBD1 as a possible D gene (6 bases). There are 14 residues in the CDR3. Germline V gene data show CDR1 as SQVTM and CDR2 as ANQGSEA. The CDR3 DNA reads TGCAGTTTCCAGGGGCACCTTGTCCCTAATGAGCAGTTCTTC. Its protein product is CSFQGHLVPNEQFF.

The chain carries TRBV11-3 and TRBJ2-3; 7 bases agree with TRBD2. The V segment lost 4 bases and the J segment 12 bases; nucleotides outside the gene matches: 7. CDR1 and CDR2 from the germline V gene are SGHNT and YENEEA. The CDR3 length is 12 residues. CDR3 protein: CASSSGLESQYF. The CDR3 coding sequence is TGTGCCAGCAGCTCCGGACTAGAATCCCAGTATTTT.

Concerning this clone: Since the CDR3 does not end with the conserved phenylalanine or tryptophan, this likely comes from a read error. The DNA is left out, because the CDR3 cannot be placed on it with certainty; the CDR3 is given as TCRdb lists it. The chain employs TRBV30 and TRBJ1-2; the D call of TRBD1 is as the table states it, not checked on the DNA. Both ends counted, the CDR3 spans 13 residues. The germline CDR1 and CDR2 sequences are GTSNPN and SVGIG (reference sequence). This CDR3 is CAWSPTRTGVFPL.

This clone appeared once. The rearrangement uses TRBV12-5 and TRBJ1-2; D remains ambiguous. Germline lookup yields CDR1 LGHNT and CDR2 FRNRAP. The CDR3 consists of 13 residues. Between the trimmed V and J ends, which lost 7 bases and 5 bases, there was a span of 14 bases. DNA of the CDR3: TGTGCTAGTGCCCGCGGAGGGTGGTATGGCTACACCTTC. Amino acid sequence: CASARGGWYGYTF.

This clone appeared once. The chain carries TRBV25-1 and TRBJ1-6, with D unresolved. V shed 2 bases and J shed 3 bases, with 8 bases lying between them. This CDR3 spans 15 amino acids. Germline V gene sequence: CDR1 MGHDK, CDR2 SYGVNS. DNA for the CDR3: TGTGCCAGCAGTGAAGGAGGGATCTATAATTCACCCCTCCACTTT. This encodes CASSEGGIYNSPLHF.

The chain couples TRBV2 to TRBJ2-2; weak D call: TRBD2 (6 bases). Germline-derived CDR1 and CDR2 are SNHLY and FYNNEI. This CDR3 contains 14 residues. V was cut by 10 bases and J by 4 bases, with 16 bases left in between. CDR3 residues: CATTQGLSTGELFF. The CDR3 DNA reads as TGTGCCACCACGCAGGGACTGAGCACCGGGGAGCTGTTTTTT. Variable domain in full (rest from reference TRBV2 and TRBJ2-2): EPEVTQTPSHQVTQMGQEVILRCVPISNHLYFYWYRQILGQKVEFLVSFYNNEISEKSEIFDDQFSVERPDGSNFTLKIRSTKLEDSAMYFCATTQGLSTGELFFGEGSRLTVL.

V is TRBV7-9 and J is TRBJ2-5; no firm D call. The CDR3 has 13 residues. Germline CDR1 reads SEHNR; CDR2 reads FQNEAQ (reference sequence). Trimming left V 4 bases short and J 4 bases short, with 10 bases between. The CDR3, as DNA: TGTGCCAGCAGCTCAGCGCCCGGAGAGACCCAGTACTTC. This sequence encodes CASSSAPGETQYF.

The rearrangement links TRBV5-4 to TRBJ2-1; D is unclear. Trimming removed 0 bases at V and 2 bases at J, with 3 bases between. The CDR3 is 13 amino acids. CDR1 is SGHNT, CDR2 YYREEE, per germline (reference sequence). CDR3 DNA sequence: TGTGCCAGCAGCTTGGAAACCTACAATGAGCAGTTCTTC. Residues: CASSLETYNEQFF. The entire variable domain, with the rest obtained from reference TRBV5-4 and TRBJ2-1, is as follows: ETGVTQSPTHLIKTRGQQVTLRCSSQSGHNTVSWYQQALGQGPQFIFQYYREEENGRGNFPPRFSGLQFPNYSSELNVNALELDDSALYLCASSLETYNEQFFGPGTRLTVL.

V and J are TRBV18 and TRBJ2-5; D is perhaps TRBD1 (6 bases). Germline lookup yields CDR1 KGHSH and CDR2 LQKENI. The CDR3 is made up of 15 amino acids. Trimming took off 5 bases at V and 5 bases at J, with 18 bases between the two ends. The CDR3 loop is CASSAGTRSSETQYF. CDR3 coding DNA: TGTGCCAGCTCAGCCGGGACACGGTCCTCGGAGACCCAGTACTTC.

The chain joins TRBV23-1 to TRBJ1-5; D is possibly TRBD1 (5 bases). TRBV23-1 falls under the ORF class, with uncertain function. This CDR3 has 20 amino acids. The V end was cut by 2 bases, the J end by 4 bases, with 27 bases between. The CDR3 coding sequence is TGCGCCAGCAGTCAAGACTTTTCGGGACTTCGGGGTCCTCGTAATCAGCCCCAGCATTTT. It yields the protein CASSQDFSGLRGPRNQPQHF.

The J gene is TRBJ2-2, the V gene TRBV6-1; perhaps TRBD2 as D (5 bases). V lost 6 bases and J lost 4, with 9 bases in between. The CDR3 spans 13 residues. CDR1 is MNHNS, CDR2 SASEGT, per germline. CDR3 region: CASRASSTGELFF. CDR3 nucleotide sequence: TGTGCCAGCAGGGCTAGCAGCACCGGGGAGCTGTTTTTT.

The V gene is TRBV11-2, the J gene TRBJ1-1, with D maybe TRBD1 (5 bases). Germline V gene data show CDR1 as SGHAT and CDR2 as FQNNGV. The CDR3 sequence is 14 residues long. V lost 4 bases and J 5 bases, leaving 14 bases between the germline ends. The CDR3 nucleotides read TGTGCCAGCAGCTCGCCGACAGTGCGGACTGAAGCTTTCTTT. It codes for CASSSPTVRTEAFF.

Points on this clone: Other nucleotide sequences from this sample produce the same CDR3. The chain links TRBV28 to TRBJ1-5; weak D call: TRBD1 (5 bases). The CDR3 covers 13 residues. Trimming left V 7 bases short and J 7 bases short, with 14 bases between. Germline V gene sequence: CDR1 MDHEN, CDR2 SYDVKM. CDR3 sequence (DNA): TGTGCCAGCAACCTCCAGGGTACACAGCCCCAGCATTTT. Amino acid sequence: CASNLQGTQPQHF.